This TCR beta chain emerged from a study of T-cell reconstitution after alpha-beta-depleted transplantation in children. This clonotype has ten or more counts. Preparation of the TCRbeta library was carried out with unique molecular identifiers. TCRdb recomputed calls from the PCR reads with MiXCR, one row per CDR3 protein. Among about 400,000 distinct CDR3 sequences listed, roughly 14% were seen once. V lost 5 bases to trimming and J lost 4 bases; unmatched junction nucleotides: 7. Germline V gene sequence: CDR1 SGHTA, CDR2 FQGTGA. The CDR3 has 15 amino acids. V and J are TRBV7-3 and TRBJ2-7; 11 positions agree with TRBD1. The sequencing here drew on PBMCs, taken from the stem cell graft. The receptor was isolated from a human donor who donated a stem cell graft to a child with Fanconi anemia. The CDR3 protein is CASSLLGTGGYEQYF. CDR3 in DNA: TGTGCCAGCAGCCTTCTCGGGACAGGGGGTTACGAGCAGTACTTC.